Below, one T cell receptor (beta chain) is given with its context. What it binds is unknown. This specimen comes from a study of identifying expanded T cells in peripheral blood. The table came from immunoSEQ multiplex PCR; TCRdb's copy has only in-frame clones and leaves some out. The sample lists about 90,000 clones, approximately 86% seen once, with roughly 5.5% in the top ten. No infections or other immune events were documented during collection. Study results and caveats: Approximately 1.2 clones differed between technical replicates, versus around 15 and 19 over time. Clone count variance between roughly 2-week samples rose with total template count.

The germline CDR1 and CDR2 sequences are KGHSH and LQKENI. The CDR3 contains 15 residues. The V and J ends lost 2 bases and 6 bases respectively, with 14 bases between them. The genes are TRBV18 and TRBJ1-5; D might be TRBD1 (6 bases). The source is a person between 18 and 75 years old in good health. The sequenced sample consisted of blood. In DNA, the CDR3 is TGTGCCAGCTCACCAGAGATGGGGGGCGGTCAGCCCCAGCATTTT. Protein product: CASSPEMGGGQPQHF.